This TCR beta chain comes out of a study of early T cells in non-severe SARS-CoV-2 infection. In the library, individual cDNA molecules carried attached unique molecular identifiers. MiXCR, run by TCRdb on the 5' RACE reads, gives a single entry per CDR3 protein. Among roughly 81,000 distinct CDR3 sequences listed, 6% to 7% were seen once. Trimming took off 5 bases at V and 4 bases at J, with 11 bases between the two ends. Germline lookup yields CDR1 MDHEN and CDR2 SYDVKM. CDR3 length equals 13 residues. Specimen: whole blood. The chain combines TRBV28 with TRBJ1-2; a weak D match, TRBD1 (5 bases). The origin of this receptor is an adult who was a healthcare worker with PCR-confirmed SARS-CoV-2 infection or an uninfected control (not recorded which). The CDR3 loop reads CASSGGGVYGYTF. CDR3 sequence (DNA): TGTGCCAGCAGTGGGGGTGGTGTCTATGGCTACACCTTC.